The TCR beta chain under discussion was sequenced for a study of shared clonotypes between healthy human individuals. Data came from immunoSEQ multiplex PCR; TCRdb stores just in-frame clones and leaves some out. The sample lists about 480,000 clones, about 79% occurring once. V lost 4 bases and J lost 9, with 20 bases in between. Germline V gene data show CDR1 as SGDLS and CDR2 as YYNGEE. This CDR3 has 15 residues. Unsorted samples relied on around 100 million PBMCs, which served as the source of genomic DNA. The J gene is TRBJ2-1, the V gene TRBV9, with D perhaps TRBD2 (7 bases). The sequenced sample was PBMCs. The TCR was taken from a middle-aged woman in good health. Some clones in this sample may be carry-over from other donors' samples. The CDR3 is CASSPEGGAGIEQFF. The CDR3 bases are TGTGCCAGCAGCCCAGAGGGGGGGGCAGGTATTGAGCAGTTCTTC.